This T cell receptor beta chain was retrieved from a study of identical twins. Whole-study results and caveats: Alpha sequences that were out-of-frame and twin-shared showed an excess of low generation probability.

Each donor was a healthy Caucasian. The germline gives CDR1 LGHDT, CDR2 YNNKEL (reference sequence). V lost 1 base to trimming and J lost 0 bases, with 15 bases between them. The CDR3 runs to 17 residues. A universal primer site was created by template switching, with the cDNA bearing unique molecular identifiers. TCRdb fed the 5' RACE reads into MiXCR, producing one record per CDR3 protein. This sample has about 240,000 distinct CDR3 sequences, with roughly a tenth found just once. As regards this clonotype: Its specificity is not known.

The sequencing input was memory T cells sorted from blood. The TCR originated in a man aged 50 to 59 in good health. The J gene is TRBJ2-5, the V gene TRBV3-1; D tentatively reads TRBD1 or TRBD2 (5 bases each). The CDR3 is CASSQGRDLLYQETQYF. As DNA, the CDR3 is TGTGCCAGCAGCCAAGGTCGGGACCTCCTGTACCAAGAGACCCAGTACTTC.